A selection of T cell receptor beta chains follows, all from one sample in a study of T cell responses to AZD1222 COVID-19 vaccine. The assay was immunoSEQ multiplex PCR, and TCRdb's table has in-frame clones only and misses some. The sample lists tens of thousands of clones; more than 75% were seen once. The source material was peripheral blood, sampled 28 days after the second dose of the MenACWY control vaccine. Every receptor here comes from an adult who received the MenACWY meningococcal vaccine as a control. Both conserved end residues are part of each CDR3. The D gene is left open where the match is weak. Only some rows state a clone size, as once, few, many or a class for expanded clones.

D gene: .
clone size: .
V gene: TRBV28
J gene: TRBJ1-2
CDR3 protein: CASHVQGVNYGYTF

D gene: .
clone size: .
V gene: TRBV30
J gene: TRBJ2-7
CDR3 protein: CAWSVPWGYEQYF

D gene: .
clone size: .
V gene: TRBV10-3
J gene: TRBJ2-1
CDR3 protein: CAISESVSGAYNEQFF

D gene: .
clone size: .
V gene: TRBV11-3
J gene: TRBJ2-7
CDR3 protein: CASSPNSDNSYEQYF

D gene: .
clone size: .
V gene: TRBV19
J gene: TRBJ2-1
CDR3 protein: CASSQVYTLAHEQFF

D gene: .
clone size: .
V gene: TRBV6-1
J gene: TRBJ1-5
CDR3 protein: CASSEYRRIQPQHF

D gene: .
clone size: .
V gene: TRBV13
J gene: TRBJ1-1
CDR3 protein: CASSFRRNTEAFF

D gene: TRBD1
clone size: .
V gene: TRBV28
J gene: TRBJ1-5
CDR3 protein: CASNLQGAGNQPQHF

D gene: .
clone size: .
V gene: TRBV29-1
J gene: TRBJ1-1
CDR3 protein: CSVVQALDTEAFF

D gene: .
clone size: .
V gene: TRBV19
J gene: TRBJ2-2
CDR3 protein: CASATDTNTGELFF

D gene: TRBD2
clone size: .
V gene: TRBV5-1
J gene: TRBJ2-1
CDR3 protein: CASSVSGGVWDEQFF

D gene: .
clone size: .
V gene: TRBV7-8
J gene: TRBJ2-5
CDR3 protein: CASSLTGVETQYF

D gene: .
clone size: once
V gene: TRBV11-3
J gene: TRBJ2-3
CDR3 protein: CASSLGFIGGDTQYF

D gene: .
clone size: few
V gene: TRBV3-1/TRBV3-2
J gene: TRBJ2-7
CDR3 protein: CASSQVSVRQYF

D gene: .
clone size: .
V gene: TRBV28
J gene: TRBJ1-1
CDR3 protein: CASIRLNTEAFF

D gene: TRBD2
clone size: .
V gene: TRBV5-1
J gene: TRBJ2-1
CDR3 protein: CASKTASGRNEQFF

D gene: TRBD1
clone size: .
V gene: TRBV7-3
J gene: TRBJ1-6
CDR3 protein: CASSPGQGYSPLHF

D gene: .
clone size: once
V gene: TRBV3-1/TRBV3-2
J gene: TRBJ1-2
CDR3 protein: CASSQDVVDNYGYTF

D gene: TRBD1
clone size: once
V gene: TRBV3-1/TRBV3-2
J gene: TRBJ1-2
CDR3 protein: CASSPFVSGGASGYTF

D gene: TRBD2
clone size: .
V gene: TRBV19
J gene: TRBJ2-5
CDR3 protein: CASSIDRGGFQTQYF

D gene: .
clone size: .
V gene: TRBV13
J gene: TRBJ1-1
CDR3 protein: CASSLGRSARAFF

D gene: .
clone size: .
V gene: TRBV28
J gene: TRBJ1-4
CDR3 protein: CASTLAGIGSVYDEKLFF

D gene: .
clone size: .
V gene: TRBV3-1/TRBV3-2
J gene: TRBJ1-2
CDR3 protein: CASSQGDGNYGYTF

D gene: .
clone size: .
V gene: TRBV7-2
J gene: TRBJ1-3
CDR3 protein: CASSLRGGDTIYF

D gene: .
clone size: .
V gene: TRBV12-3/TRBV12-4
J gene: TRBJ1-1
CDR3 protein: CASTKTGSEAFF

D gene: TRBD1
clone size: .
V gene: TRBV5-1
J gene: TRBJ1-2
CDR3 protein: CASSFGTANYGYTF

D gene: .
clone size: .
V gene: TRBV6-2/TRBV6-3
J gene: TRBJ1-1
CDR3 protein: CASSYDRSMNTEAFF

D gene: .
clone size: .
V gene: TRBV10-3
J gene: TRBJ1-2
CDR3 protein: CAISEGVGQGYSYTF

D gene: .
clone size: .
V gene: TRBV12-5
J gene: TRBJ1-1
CDR3 protein: CASGFQENTEAFF

D gene: TRBD1
clone size: .
V gene: TRBV7-9
J gene: TRBJ1-2
CDR3 protein: CASSPQGIYGYTF

D gene: TRBD1
clone size: .
V gene: TRBV28
J gene: TRBJ2-7
CDR3 protein: CASRPRQGSYEQYF

D gene: .
clone size: .
V gene: TRBV25-1
J gene: TRBJ1-4
CDR3 protein: CASSELKGVCEKLFF

D gene: TRBD2
clone size: .
V gene: TRBV7-2
J gene: TRBJ2-2
CDR3 protein: CASSETSGSTGELFF

D gene: TRBD1
clone size: .
V gene: TRBV29-1
J gene: TRBJ2-5
CDR3 protein: CSARRGGRGETQYF

D gene: .
clone size: .
V gene: TRBV5-4
J gene: TRBJ2-7
CDR3 protein: CASSPRDGIYEQYF

D gene: .
clone size: .
V gene: TRBV19
J gene: TRBJ1-5
CDR3 protein: CASSTLTNQPQHF

D gene: .
clone size: once
V gene: TRBV28
J gene: TRBJ2-7
CDR3 protein: CASSFRVGQPFSYEQYF

D gene: .
clone size: .
V gene: TRBV2
J gene: TRBJ1-1
CDR3 protein: CASTLGRDTEAFF

D gene: TRBD1
clone size: .
V gene: TRBV5-1
J gene: TRBJ2-3
CDR3 protein: CASSLGDRSTDTQYF

D gene: .
clone size: .
V gene: TRBV30
J gene: TRBJ1-3
CDR3 protein: CAWSVMRGNTIYF